This T cell receptor (beta chain) comes out of a study of OX40 agonist ivuxolimab in advanced cancers. The protocol was immunoSEQ multiplex PCR, while the TCRdb copy is restricted to in-frame clones and leaves out a portion. The data show around 18,000 clones, about 90% seen once. Trimming cost V 6 bases and J 0 bases; bases outside gene matches: 5. The CDR3 is made up of 15 amino acids. Per the germline V gene, CDR1 is MGHRA and CDR2 is YSYEKL. The source material was CD4+ or CD8+ T cells sorted from blood, sampled in a trial of the OX40 agonist ivuxolimab. The sequence was obtained from an adult with an advanced solid tumor such as melanoma, head and neck, liver or kidney cancer. This chain joins TRBV4-1 and TRBJ1-1; 9 bases fit TRBD1. This CDR3 is CASRAGTGLNTEAFF. CDR3 DNA sequence: TGCGCCAGCAGGGCCGGGACAGGGCTGAACACTGAAGCTTTCTTT.